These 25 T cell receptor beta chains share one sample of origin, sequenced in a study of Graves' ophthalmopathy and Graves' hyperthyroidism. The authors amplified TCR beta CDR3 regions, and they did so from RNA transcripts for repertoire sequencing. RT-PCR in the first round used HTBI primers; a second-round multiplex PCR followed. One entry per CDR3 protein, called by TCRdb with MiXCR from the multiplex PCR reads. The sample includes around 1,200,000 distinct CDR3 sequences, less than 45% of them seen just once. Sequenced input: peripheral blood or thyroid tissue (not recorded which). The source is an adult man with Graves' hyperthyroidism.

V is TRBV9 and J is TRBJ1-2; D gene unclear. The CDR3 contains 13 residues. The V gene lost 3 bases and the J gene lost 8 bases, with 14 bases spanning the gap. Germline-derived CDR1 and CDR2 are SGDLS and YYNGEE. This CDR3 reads CASSGAHSLGYTF. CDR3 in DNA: TGTGCCAGCAGCGGGGCCCATTCTCTCGGCTACACCTTC.

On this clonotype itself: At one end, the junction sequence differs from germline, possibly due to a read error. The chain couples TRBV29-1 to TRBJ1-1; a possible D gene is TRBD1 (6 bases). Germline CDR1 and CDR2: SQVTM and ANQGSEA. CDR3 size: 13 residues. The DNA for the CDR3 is TGCAGCGTTGAAGATCGGGGGGCGGCTGAAGTTTTCTTT. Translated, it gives CSVEDRGAAEVFF. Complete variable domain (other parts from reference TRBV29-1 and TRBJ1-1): SAVISQKPSRDICQRGTSLTIQCQVDSQVTMMFWYRQQPGQSLTLIATANQGSEATYESGFVIDKFPISRPNLTFSTLTVSNMSPEDSSIYLCSVEDRGAAEVFFGQGTRLTVV.

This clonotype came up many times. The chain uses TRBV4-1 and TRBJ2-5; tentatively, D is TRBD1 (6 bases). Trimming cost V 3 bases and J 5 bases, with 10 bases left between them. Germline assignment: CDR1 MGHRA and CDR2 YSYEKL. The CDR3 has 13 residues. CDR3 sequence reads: CASSHWQGETQYF. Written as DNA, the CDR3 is TGCGCCAGCAGCCACTGGCAGGGGGAGACCCAGTACTTC.

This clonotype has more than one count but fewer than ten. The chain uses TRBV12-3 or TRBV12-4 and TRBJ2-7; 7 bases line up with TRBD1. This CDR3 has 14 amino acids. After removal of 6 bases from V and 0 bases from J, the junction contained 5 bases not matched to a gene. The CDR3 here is CASRTRGNSYEQYF. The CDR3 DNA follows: TGTGCCAGCAGGACCAGGGGGAACTCCTACGAGCAGTACTTC.

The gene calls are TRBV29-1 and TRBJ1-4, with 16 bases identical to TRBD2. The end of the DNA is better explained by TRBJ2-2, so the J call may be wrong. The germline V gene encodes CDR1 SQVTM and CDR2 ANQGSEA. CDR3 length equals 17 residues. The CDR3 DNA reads TGCAGCACTCCGGGACTAGCGGGAGGGTGGGACACCGGGGAGCTGTTTTTT. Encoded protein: CSTPGLAGGWDTGELFF.

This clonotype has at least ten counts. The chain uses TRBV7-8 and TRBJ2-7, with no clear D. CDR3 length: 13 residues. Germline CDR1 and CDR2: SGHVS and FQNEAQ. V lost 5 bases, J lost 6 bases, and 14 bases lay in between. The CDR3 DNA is TGTGCCAGCAGCCAAATCTCAAGGCCCGAGCAGTACTTC. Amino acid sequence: CASSQISRPEQYF.

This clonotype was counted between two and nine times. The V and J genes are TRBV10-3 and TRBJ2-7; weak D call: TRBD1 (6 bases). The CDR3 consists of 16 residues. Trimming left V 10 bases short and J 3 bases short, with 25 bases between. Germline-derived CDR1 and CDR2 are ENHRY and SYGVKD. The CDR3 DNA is TGTGCCAGCACAGGGAATAGCAGGACGAACGACTACGAGCAGTACTTC. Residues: CASTGNSRTNDYEQYF.

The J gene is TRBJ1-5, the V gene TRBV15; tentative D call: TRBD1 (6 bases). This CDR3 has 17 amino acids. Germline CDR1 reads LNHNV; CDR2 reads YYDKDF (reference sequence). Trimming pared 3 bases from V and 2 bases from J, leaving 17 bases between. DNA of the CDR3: TGTGCCACCAGCAGGTCTGTAGGGGGTCGTGGCAATCAGCCCCAGCATTTT. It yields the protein CATSRSVGGRGNQPQHF.

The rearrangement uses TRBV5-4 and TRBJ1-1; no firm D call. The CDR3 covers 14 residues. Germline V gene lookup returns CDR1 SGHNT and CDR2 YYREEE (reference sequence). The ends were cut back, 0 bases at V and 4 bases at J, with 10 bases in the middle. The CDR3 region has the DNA TGTGCCAGCAGCTTGGACCCTCAGGCCACTGAAGCTTTCTTT. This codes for CASSLDPQATEAFF.

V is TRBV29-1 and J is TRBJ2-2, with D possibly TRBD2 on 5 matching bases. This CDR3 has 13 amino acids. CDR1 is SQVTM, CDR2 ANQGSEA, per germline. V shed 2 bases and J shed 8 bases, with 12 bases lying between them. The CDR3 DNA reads TGCAGCGTTGAAACTAGGGTGCAAGGGGAGCTGTTTTTT. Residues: CSVETRVQGELFF.

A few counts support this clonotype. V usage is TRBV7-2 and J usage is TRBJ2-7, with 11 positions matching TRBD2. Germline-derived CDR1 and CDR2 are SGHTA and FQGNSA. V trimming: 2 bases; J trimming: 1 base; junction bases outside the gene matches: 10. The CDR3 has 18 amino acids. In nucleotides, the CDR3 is TGTGCCAGCAGCTTAAAAACGGGACTAGCGGTCTATTCCTACGAGCAGTACTTC. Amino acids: CASSLKTGLAVYSYEQYF.

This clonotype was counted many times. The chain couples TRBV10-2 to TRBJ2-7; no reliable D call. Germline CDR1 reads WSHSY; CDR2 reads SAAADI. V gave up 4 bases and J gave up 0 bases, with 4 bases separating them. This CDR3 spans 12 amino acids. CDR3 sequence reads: CASSVNSYEQYF. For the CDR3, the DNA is TGCGCCAGCAGTGTTAACTCCTACGAGCAGTACTTC.

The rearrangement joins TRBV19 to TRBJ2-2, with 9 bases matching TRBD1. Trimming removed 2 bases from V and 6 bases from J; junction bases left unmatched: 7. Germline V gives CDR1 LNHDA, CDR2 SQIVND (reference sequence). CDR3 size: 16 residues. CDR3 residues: CASSISGTGLAGELFF. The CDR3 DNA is TGTGCCAGTAGTATATCCGGGACAGGGCTCGCCGGGGAGCTGTTTTTT. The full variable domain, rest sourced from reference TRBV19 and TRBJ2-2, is DGGITQSPKYLFRKEGQNVTLSCEQNLNHDAMYWYRQDPGQGLRLIYYSQIVNDFQKGDIAEGYSVSREKKESFPLTVTSAQKNPTAFYLCASSISGTGLAGELFFGEGSRLTVL.

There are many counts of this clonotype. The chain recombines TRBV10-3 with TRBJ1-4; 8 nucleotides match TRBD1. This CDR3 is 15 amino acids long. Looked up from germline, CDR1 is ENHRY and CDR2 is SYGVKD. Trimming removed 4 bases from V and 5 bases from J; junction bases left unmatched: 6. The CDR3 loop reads CAISGTGGPNEKLFF. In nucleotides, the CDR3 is TGTGCCATCAGTGGAACAGGGGGACCAAATGAAAAACTGTTTTTT.

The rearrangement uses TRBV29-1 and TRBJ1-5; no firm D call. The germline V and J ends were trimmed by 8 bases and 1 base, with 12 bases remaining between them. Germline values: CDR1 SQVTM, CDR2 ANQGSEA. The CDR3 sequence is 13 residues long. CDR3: CSLGTASNQPQHF. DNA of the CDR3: TGCAGCTTAGGCACGGCAAGCAATCAGCCCCAGCATTTT.

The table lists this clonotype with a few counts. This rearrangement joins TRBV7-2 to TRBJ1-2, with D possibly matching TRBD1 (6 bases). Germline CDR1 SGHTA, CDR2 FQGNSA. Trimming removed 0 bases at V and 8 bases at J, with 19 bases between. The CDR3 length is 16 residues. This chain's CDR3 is CASSLAMGRGKGGYTF. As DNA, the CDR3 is TGTGCCAGCAGCTTAGCCATGGGCAGGGGAAAAGGAGGCTACACCTTC.

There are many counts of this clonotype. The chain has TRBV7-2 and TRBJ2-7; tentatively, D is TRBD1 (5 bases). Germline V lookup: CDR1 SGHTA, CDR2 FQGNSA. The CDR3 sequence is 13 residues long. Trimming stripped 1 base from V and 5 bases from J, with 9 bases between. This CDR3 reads CASSLVQGHEQYF. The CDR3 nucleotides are TGTGCCAGCAGCTTAGTTCAGGGTCACGAGCAGTACTTC. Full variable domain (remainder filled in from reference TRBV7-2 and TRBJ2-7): GAGVSQSPSNKVTEKGKDVELRCDPISGHTALYWYRQSLGQGLEFLIYFQGNSAPDKSGLPSDRFSAERTGGSVSTLTIQRTQQEDSAVYLCASSLVQGHEQYFGPGTRLTVT.

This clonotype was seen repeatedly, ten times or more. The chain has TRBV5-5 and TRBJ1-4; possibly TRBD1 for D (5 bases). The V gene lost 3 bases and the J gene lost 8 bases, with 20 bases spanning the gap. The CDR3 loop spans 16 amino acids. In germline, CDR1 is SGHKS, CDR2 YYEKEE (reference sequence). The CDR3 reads CASSSQPQGSWEKLFF. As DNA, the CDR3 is TGTGCCAGCAGCTCTCAACCGCAGGGTAGTTGGGAAAAACTGTTTTTT.

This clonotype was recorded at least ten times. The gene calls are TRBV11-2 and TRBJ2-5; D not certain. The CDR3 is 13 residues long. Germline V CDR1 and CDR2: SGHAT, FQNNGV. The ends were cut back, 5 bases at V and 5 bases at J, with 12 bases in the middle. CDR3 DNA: TGTGCCAGCAGCCACAGACGTCTGGAGACCCAGTACTTC. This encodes CASSHRRLETQYF.

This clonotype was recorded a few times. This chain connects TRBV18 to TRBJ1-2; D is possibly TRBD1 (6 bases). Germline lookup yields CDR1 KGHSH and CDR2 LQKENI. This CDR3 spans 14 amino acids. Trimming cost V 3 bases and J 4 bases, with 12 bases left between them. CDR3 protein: CASSPRDTGYGYTF. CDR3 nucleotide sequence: TGTGCCAGCTCACCGAGGGACACCGGCTATGGCTACACCTTC. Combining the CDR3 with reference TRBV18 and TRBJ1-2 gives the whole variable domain NAGVMQNPRHLVRRRGQEARLRCSPMKGHSHVYWYRQLPEEGLKFMVYLQKENIIDESGMPKERFSAEFPKEGPSILRIQQVVRGDSAAYFCASSPRDTGYGYTFGSGTRLTVV.

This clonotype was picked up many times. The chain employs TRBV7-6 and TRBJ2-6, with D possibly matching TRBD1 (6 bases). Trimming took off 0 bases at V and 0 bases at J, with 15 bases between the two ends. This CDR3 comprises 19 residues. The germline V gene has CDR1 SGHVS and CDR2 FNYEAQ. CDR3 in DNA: TGTGCCAGCAGCTTAGCGAGGGCAGGGGTCGGCTCTGGGGCCAACGTCCTGACTTTC. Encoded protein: CASSLARAGVGSGANVLTF.

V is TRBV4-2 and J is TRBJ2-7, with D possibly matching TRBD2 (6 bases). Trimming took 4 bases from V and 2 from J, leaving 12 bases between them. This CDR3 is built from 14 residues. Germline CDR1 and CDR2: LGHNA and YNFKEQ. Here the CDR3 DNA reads TGTGCCAGCAGCCCCTTGGGGGAGGCCTACGAGCAGTACTTC. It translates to CASSPLGEAYEQYF.

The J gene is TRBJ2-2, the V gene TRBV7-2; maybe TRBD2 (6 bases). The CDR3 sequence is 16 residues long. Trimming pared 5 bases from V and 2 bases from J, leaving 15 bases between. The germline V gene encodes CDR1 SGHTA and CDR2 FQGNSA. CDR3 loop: CASSGSREHNTGELFF. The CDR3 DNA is TGTGCCAGCAGCGGCAGCCGGGAGCATAACACCGGGGAGCTGTTTTTT.

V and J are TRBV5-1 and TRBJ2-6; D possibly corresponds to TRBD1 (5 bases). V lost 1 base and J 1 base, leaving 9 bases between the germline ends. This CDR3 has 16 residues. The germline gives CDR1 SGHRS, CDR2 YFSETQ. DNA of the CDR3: TGCGCCAGCAGCTTGAAGGGGCAGTCTGGGGCCAACGTCCTGACTTTC. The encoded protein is CASSLKGQSGANVLTF.

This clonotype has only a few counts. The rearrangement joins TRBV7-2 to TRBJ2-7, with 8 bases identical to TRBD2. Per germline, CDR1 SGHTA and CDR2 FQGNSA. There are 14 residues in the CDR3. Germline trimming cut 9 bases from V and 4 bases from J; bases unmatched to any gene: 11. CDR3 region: CASTSGQLVYEQYF. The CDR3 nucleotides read TGTGCCAGTACTAGCGGCCAATTAGTTTACGAGCAGTACTTC.